This T cell receptor (beta chain) was sequenced for a study of T cell responses to AZD1222 COVID-19 vaccine. Germline CDR1 and CDR2: LGHDT and YNNKEL (reference sequence). With 6 bases removed from V and 1 base from J, the gap between germline ends came to 12 bases. The CDR3 totals 14 residues. The method was immunoSEQ multiplex PCR; TCRdb's version includes in-frame clones alone and lacks a portion of them. Altogether approximately 160,000 clones are present, just over 90% being singletons, with the ten largest covering approximately 1.5%. To note about this clone: Its antigen is still unknown.

The study's findings and limits: Elevations in Spike-specific TCR breadth and depth followed administration of two AZD1222 doses. Repertoires were collected only later (after the peak T cell response had occurred). Only five or six individuals given AZD1222 were seropositive at baseline. Close to half of all spike-specific TCRs reportedly target regions of the variants that are unmutated.

This clonotype was obtained from an adult in good health. The sequenced sample was peripheral blood, obtained on day 0 of AZD1222 vaccination. The chain recombines TRBV3-1 (or the pseudogene TRBV3-2) with TRBJ1-1; maybe TRBD1 (6 bases). The CDR3: CASRLQGRNTEAFF. CDR3 nucleotides: TGTGCCAGCAGGCTTCAGGGGAGGAACACTGAAGCTTTCTTT.